This TCR beta chain was identified in a study of blood T cell repertoires in COVID-19. Germline CDR1 reads SEHNR; CDR2 reads FQNEAQ (reference sequence). V lost 1 base to trimming and J lost 3 bases, with 12 bases between them. This CDR3 contains 15 residues. Profiling relied on immunoSEQ multiplex PCR, and the TCRdb table lists in-frame clones only, not all of them. The sample includes fewer than 250,000 clones, 84% of them seen just once. This clone has just a few counts. The sequence derives from a woman aged 40 to 50 who had recovered from COVID-19. The sample was PBMCs or T cells enriched from blood (not recorded which). V usage is TRBV7-9 and J usage is TRBJ2-5, with D tentatively TRBD2 (7 bases). The CDR3 sequence is CASSLEGGTKETQYF. CDR3 nucleotides: TGTGCCAGCAGCTTAGAGGGGGGGACGAAAGAGACCCAGTACTTC. The complete variable domain, with remaining parts taken from reference TRBV7-9 and TRBJ2-5, reads DTGVSQNPRHKITKRGQNVTFRCDPISEHNRLYWYRQTLGQGPEFLTYFQNEAQLEKSRLLSDRFSAERPKGSFSTLEIQRTEQGDSAMYLCASSLEGGTKETQYFGPGTRLLVL.